Presented here are 20 T cell receptor beta chains from one specimen sequenced in a study of OX40 agonist ivuxolimab in advanced cancers. Produced via immunoSEQ multiplex PCR; TCRdb's table is partial and in-frame only. The profile shows about 35,000 clones, 65% to 85% of them singletons. The sequencing here drew on CD4+ or CD8+ T cells sorted from blood, taken in a trial of the OX40 agonist ivuxolimab. The receptors originated from an adult with an advanced solid tumor such as melanoma, head and neck, liver or kidney cancer.

There are a few counts of this clone. The chain recombines TRBV7-2 with TRBJ1-4; 8 nucleotides agree with TRBD1. In germline, CDR1 is SGHTA, CDR2 FQGNSA. V lost 1 base and J lost 4; bases outside the gene matches: 5. CDR3 length equals 16 residues. CDR3 protein: CASSLDRGTLNEKLFF. CDR3 nucleotides: TGTGCCAGCAGCTTAGACAGGGGGACACTTAATGAAAAACTGTTTTTT. The variable domain in full, completed from reference TRBV7-2 and TRBJ1-4, reads GAGVSQSPSNKVTEKGKDVELRCDPISGHTALYWYRQSLGQGLEFLIYFQGNSAPDKSGLPSDRFSAERTGGSVSTLTIQRTQQEDSAVYLCASSLDRGTLNEKLFFGSGTQLSVL.

The V call is TRBV5-5, the J call TRBJ2-3, with D unresolved. Germline assignment: CDR1 SGHKS and CDR2 YYEKEE (reference sequence). This CDR3 is built from 15 residues. The germline V and J ends were trimmed by 2 bases and 1 base, with 11 bases remaining between them. The CDR3 DNA reads TGTGCCAGCAGCTTTCTTGACAAGGGCACAGATACGCAGTATTTT. The encoded protein is CASSFLDKGTDTQYF.

The chain has TRBV6-1 and TRBJ2-7, with 8 bases fitting TRBD2. The V gene's germline CDR1 is MNHNS and CDR2 SASEGT. The junction had 10 bases not matched to a gene; V was cut back by 2 bases and J by 1 base. The CDR3 is made up of 17 amino acids. The CDR3, as DNA: TGTGCCAGCAGTGAAACCCTTTTGTCGGGAGGGTCCTACGAGCAGTACTTC. Translated: CASSETLLSGGSYEQYF.

V is TRBV19 and J is TRBJ2-7; TRBD2 aligns across 8 bases. Trimming took 3 bases from V and 5 from J; bases not matched to a gene: 6. Germline V gene sequence: CDR1 LNHDA, CDR2 SQIVND (reference sequence). The CDR3 consists of 14 residues. CDR3 bases: TGTGCCAGTAGTATGGCCGGGAGGGTAAACGAGCAGTACTTC. This encodes CASSMAGRVNEQYF.

J is TRBJ1-2 and V is TRBV7-2, with no clear D. The CDR3 is made up of 14 amino acids. V lost 5 bases, J lost 4 bases, and 14 bases lay in between. Germline V CDR1 and CDR2: SGHTA, FQGNSA. The CDR3 bases are TGTGCCAGCAGCCCCGGGCCATCTTCCTATGGCTACACCTTC. It yields the protein CASSPGPSSYGYTF.

The chain is built from TRBV6-1 and TRBJ2-2; D remains unclear. V gave up 6 bases and J gave up 3 bases, with 5 bases separating them. Germline loops: CDR1 MNHNS, CDR2 SASEGT. The CDR3 contains 12 residues. This chain's CDR3 is CASRGYTGELFF. CDR3 nucleotide sequence: TGTGCCAGCAGGGGGTACACCGGGGAGCTGTTTTTT.

V gene TRBV18 combines with J gene TRBJ2-3; 9 nucleotides line up with TRBD2. CDR3 size: 15 residues. CDR1 and CDR2 (germline): KGHSH, LQKENI. V lost 6 bases to trimming and J lost 6 bases; unmatched junction nucleotides: 10. The CDR3 nucleotides read TGTGCCAGCTCGCAAAGACTAGCGGTCGTTGATACGCAGTATTTT. It is translated as CASSQRLAVVDTQYF.

The chain joins TRBV7-2 to TRBJ2-7, with 9 bases matching TRBD1. The V and J ends lost 4 bases and 3 bases, in that order; junction bases with no gene match: 10. Germline CDR1 is SGHTA and CDR2 is FQGNSA. This CDR3 has 16 residues. CDR3 sequence (DNA): TGTGCCAGCAGCTGGGAAACGGGACAGGGAAACTACGAGCAGTACTTC. It codes for CASSWETGQGNYEQYF.

The chain employs TRBV19 and TRBJ1-5, with 7 bases that match TRBD1. V shed 5 bases and J 7 bases; nucleotides not matched to a gene: 11. The CDR3 has 15 amino acids. CDR1 is LNHDA and CDR2 is SQIVND in the germline V gene (reference sequence). The CDR3 region is CASSSSTGSRQPQHF. For the CDR3, the DNA is TGTGCCAGTAGTTCCTCGACAGGGTCCCGGCAGCCCCAGCATTTT.

This chain links TRBV5-1 with TRBJ2-7, with TRBD1 matching 9 bases. CDR3 length: 15 amino acids. The V and J ends lost 0 bases and 5 bases, in that order; junction bases with no gene match: 6. Germline V gene sequence: CDR1 SGHRS, CDR2 YFSETQ. The DNA for the CDR3 is TGCGCCAGCAGCTTGGAGGGGACAGGGTCGAACGAGCAGTACTTC. This sequence encodes CASSLEGTGSNEQYF.

The chain couples TRBV7-8 to TRBJ2-1; TRBD1 might be the D (5 bases). Deletions cut 1 base from V and 3 bases from J, with 7 bases between. This CDR3 is 14 amino acids long. The germline V gene encodes CDR1 SGHVS and CDR2 FQNEAQ. This CDR3 reads CASSLGQGYNEQFF. In DNA form, the CDR3 reads TGTGCCAGCAGCTTAGGGCAGGGCTACAATGAGCAGTTCTTC.

This chain uses TRBV29-1 with TRBJ2-1; TRBD2 matches at 8 bases. V lost 8 bases, J lost 7 bases, and 10 bases stayed unmatched. The CDR3 covers 13 residues. Germline assignment: CDR1 SQVTM and CDR2 ANQGSEA. The CDR3 nucleotides read TGCAGCTACGGGAGGGCCCTCGTAAATGAGCAGTTCTTC. It is translated as CSYGRALVNEQFF.

The chain combines TRBV6-5 with TRBJ1-3; the D is unclear. Trimming took off 2 bases at V and 0 bases at J, with 8 bases between the two ends. Germline CDR1 is MNHEY and CDR2 is SVGAGI. The CDR3 runs 15 residues. CDR3 residues: CASSYGRDSGNTIYF. CDR3 nucleotide sequence: TGTGCCAGCAGTTACGGACGGGACTCTGGAAACACCATATATTTT.

The chain combines TRBV5-4 with TRBJ1-2; TRBD1 matches 10 bases. Looked up from germline, CDR1 is SGHNT and CDR2 is YYREEE (reference sequence). The V segment lost 4 bases and the J segment 10 bases; nucleotides outside the gene matches: 4. The CDR3 has 12 amino acids. The CDR3 spells CASSGQGVFYTF. In DNA, the CDR3 is TGTGCCAGCAGCGGACAGGGGGTTTTCTACACCTTC.

The chain couples TRBV7-7 to TRBJ2-3; TRBD2 matches at 7 bases. The CDR3 consists of 16 residues. Germline V gives CDR1 SSHAT, CDR2 FNYEAQ (reference sequence). Unmatched junction bases numbered 6, after V lost 2 bases and J lost 1 base. The CDR3 sequence is CASSLSGDYRTDTQYF. CDR3 nucleotides: TGTGCCAGCAGCTTAAGCGGGGACTACCGCACAGATACGCAGTATTTT. The full variable domain, completed using reference TRBV7-7 and TRBJ2-3, is GAGVSQSPRYKVTKRGQDVTLRCDPISSHATLYWYQQALGQGPEFLTYFNYEAQPDKSGLPSDRFSAERPEGSISTLTIQRTEQRDSAMYRCASSLSGDYRTDTQYFGPGTRLTVL.

CDR3 residues: CASSWTNTGELFF. The CDR3 DNA is TGTGCCAGCAGCTGGACGAACACCGGGGAGCTGTTTTTT. The chain carries TRBV11-2 and TRBJ2-2; D is uncertain. Germline lookup yields CDR1 SGHAT and CDR2 FQNNGV. The length of the CDR3 is 13 residues. Trimming shortened V by 4 bases and J by 0 bases, and 3 bases separated the two germline ends.

The V and J genes are TRBV19 and TRBJ2-1, with no clear D. This CDR3 has 16 residues. The V gene lost 4 bases and the J gene lost 0 bases, with 13 bases spanning the gap. Germline V lookup: CDR1 LNHDA, CDR2 SQIVND (reference sequence). The CDR3 is CASSRGSRSSYNEQFF. CDR3 DNA: TGTGCCAGTAGTAGGGGTAGCCGGAGCTCCTACAATGAGCAGTTCTTC.

V usage is TRBV28 and J usage is TRBJ1-4; unclear D gene. Germline V gene lookup returns CDR1 MDHEN and CDR2 SYDVKM. The CDR3 consists of 14 residues. V was pared by 5 bases and J by 8 bases, with 15 bases between. CDR3 DNA sequence: TGTGCCAGCAGTAGGACGGGAAGTCTGGAAAAACTGTTTTTT. Translation gives CASSRTGSLEKLFF. The full variable domain, its missing parts supplied by reference TRBV28 and TRBJ1-4, is DVKVTQSSRYLVKRTGEKVFLECVQDMDHENMFWYRQDPGLGLRLIYFSYDVKMKEKGDIPEGYSVSREKKERFSLILESASTNQTSMYLCASSRTGSLEKLFFGSGTQLSVL.

The V call is TRBV4-2, the J call TRBJ2-3; 10 nucleotides align to TRBD2. The V and J ends lost 3 bases and 1 base, in that order; junction bases with no gene match: 7. The germline V gene encodes CDR1 LGHNA and CDR2 YNFKEQ. The CDR3 loop spans 17 amino acids. Here the CDR3 DNA reads TGTGCCAGCAGCCAGGAATCCCTAGCGGGAGGCACAGATACGCAGTATTTT. Translated, it gives CASSQESLAGGTDTQYF.

The gene calls are TRBV30 and TRBJ2-3; TRBD2 matches at 10 bases. Germline lookup yields CDR1 GTSNPN and CDR2 SVGIG (reference sequence). V lost 4 bases, J lost 4 bases, and 8 bases stayed unmatched. CDR3 length: 15 amino acids. This chain's CDR3 is CAWTSGGPRADTQYF. Written as DNA, the CDR3 is TGTGCCTGGACTAGCGGGGGCCCGAGGGCAGATACGCAGTATTTT.